The 20 T cell receptor beta chains below come from one sample, sequenced in a study of neoadjuvant nivolumab and ipilimumab in lung cancer. Sequencing was performed with immunoSEQ multiplex PCR; in TCRdb, only in-frame clones are kept and a portion is missing. The sample contains about 26,000 clones, less than 90% of which appear only once. This material consisted of peripheral blood, taken before neoadjuvant nivolumab, alone or with ipilimumab. The source of these receptors is an adult with non-small cell lung cancer.

This clone was counted a few times. V is TRBV18 and J is TRBJ1-2, with TRBD1 identical over 7 bases. The CDR3 extends over 13 amino acids. Losses at the gene ends were 3 bases for V and 3 bases for J; bases not matched to a gene: 1. The germline CDR1 and CDR2 sequences are KGHSH and LQKENI. CDR3 region: CASSPGTDYGYTF. In nucleotides, the CDR3 is TGTGCCAGCTCACCCGGGACAGACTATGGCTACACCTTC. Full variable domain (remainder filled in from reference TRBV18 and TRBJ1-2): NAGVMQNPRHLVRRRGQEARLRCSPMKGHSHVYWYRQLPEEGLKFMVYLQKENIIDESGMPKERFSAEFPKEGPSILRIQQVVRGDSAAYFCASSPGTDYGYTFGSGTRLTVV.

As DNA, the CDR3 is TGTGCCAGCAGCTTGGGGGCGCAGATTGGCTACACCTTC. Amino acid sequence: CASSLGAQIGYTF. The chain combines TRBV5-5 with TRBJ1-2; the D is unclear. From germline, CDR1 is SGHKS and CDR2 YYEKEE (reference sequence). The CDR3 consists of 13 residues. V lost 0 bases and J lost 7, with 10 bases in between. The entire variable domain, with the rest obtained from reference TRBV5-5 and TRBJ1-2, is as follows: DAGVTQSPTHLIKTRGQQVTLRCSPISGHKSVSWYQQVLGQGPQFIFQYYEKEERGRGNFPDRFSARQFPNYSSELNVNALLLGDSALYLCASSLGAQIGYTFGSGTRLTVV.

J is TRBJ2-5 and V is TRBV28; TRBD1 might be the D (6 bases). The germline CDR1 and CDR2 sequences are MDHEN and SYDVKM. This CDR3 comprises 15 residues. V lost 2 bases, J lost 6 bases, and 16 bases lay in between. The CDR3 nucleotides are TGTGCCAGCAGTTTAACAGGGTGGACAATAAAGACCCAGTACTTC. Translation gives CASSLTGWTIKTQYF.

The rearrangement links TRBV14 to TRBJ1-2, with D unresolved. CDR1 is SGHDN and CDR2 is FVKESK in the germline V gene. CDR3 size: 14 residues. The V and J ends lost 0 bases and 2 bases respectively, with 7 bases between them. The CDR3 spells CASSQDGGNYGYTF. DNA for the CDR3: TGTGCCAGCAGCCAAGACGGAGGAAACTATGGCTACACCTTC.

The chain has TRBV5-1 and TRBJ2-7; D is possibly TRBD2 (5 bases). The CDR3 contains 14 residues. Germline CDR1 and CDR2: SGHRS and YFSETQ. V lost 0 bases, J lost 2 bases, and 9 bases lay in between. In nucleotides, the CDR3 is TGCGCCAGCAGCTTGGCCGAGGGAACCTACGAGCAGTACTTC. Translated: CASSLAEGTYEQYF. Complete variable domain (other parts from reference TRBV5-1 and TRBJ2-7): KAGVTQTPRYLIKTRGQQVTLSCSPISGHRSVSWYQQTPGQGLQFLFEYFSETQRNKGNFPGRFSGRQFSNSRSEMNVSTLELGDSALYLCASSLAEGTYEQYFGPGTRLTVT.

The rearrangement uses TRBV2 and TRBJ1-6; TRBD1 aligns across 9 bases. This CDR3 region has 15 residues. The V segment lost 1 base and the J segment 7 bases; nucleotides outside the gene matches: 2. CDR1 and CDR2 from the germline V gene are SNHLY and FYNNEI. This CDR3 reads CASSEGGQGNSPLHF. The CDR3 DNA sequence: TGTGCCAGCAGTGAAGGGGGACAGGGAAATTCACCCCTCCACTTT.

This rearrangement joins TRBV9 to TRBJ1-4; D unclear. The ends were cut back, 0 bases at V and 5 bases at J, with 11 bases in the middle. Looked up from germline, CDR1 is SGDLS and CDR2 is YYNGEE. The CDR3 length is 15 residues. The DNA for the CDR3 is TGTGCCAGCAGCGTAGAGATCGGTTTCAATGAAAAACTGTTTTTT. It encodes CASSVEIGFNEKLFF.

V and J are TRBV7-9 and TRBJ1-5; 7 nucleotides line up with TRBD1. The CDR3 is made up of 15 amino acids. J gave up 7 bases and V 5 bases, and 11 bases lay outside the gene matches. Germline loops: CDR1 SEHNR, CDR2 FQNEAQ (reference sequence). The CDR3 bases are TGTGCCAGCAGCGACACAGGGGCCCGGGAACAGCCCCAGCATTTT. Amino acids: CASSDTGAREQPQHF.

The chain combines TRBV2 with TRBJ2-5, with 7 bases lining up with TRBD1. The germline V gene has CDR1 SNHLY and CDR2 FYNNEI. Unmatched junction bases numbered 7, after V lost 5 bases and J lost 4 bases. The CDR3 consists of 14 residues. CDR3 nucleotides: TGTGCCAGCAGTTACCGGACAGGTGGAGAGACCCAGTACTTC. Translated, it gives CASSYRTGGETQYF.

This chain links TRBV7-9 with TRBJ2-7, with a possible D match to TRBD2 (6 bases). V was pared by 0 bases and J by 6 bases, with 12 bases between. The CDR3 consists of 14 residues. In germline, CDR1 is SEHNR, CDR2 FQNEAQ (reference sequence). The CDR3 DNA reads TGTGCCAGCAGCTTAGCGGGGCTAGCGCGCGAGCAGTACTTC. Residues: CASSLAGLAREQYF.

CDR3 amino acids: CASSNRFINYGYTF. In DNA, the CDR3 is TGTGCCAGCAGCAACAGATTTATTAACTATGGCTACACCTTC. The chain uses TRBV5-4 and TRBJ1-2; the D is unclear. The CDR3 loop spans 14 amino acids. Germline values: CDR1 SGHNT, CDR2 YYREEE (reference sequence). The V end was cut by 4 bases, the J end by 1 base, with 11 bases between.

The gene calls are TRBV7-9 and TRBJ1-1, with a possible D match to TRBD1 (6 bases). The CDR3 length is 14 residues. The germline V and J ends were trimmed by 3 bases and 3 bases, with 11 bases remaining between them. Germline assignment: CDR1 SEHNR and CDR2 FQNEAQ (reference sequence). CDR3 protein: CASSLGAMDTEAFF. The DNA for the CDR3 is TGTGCCAGCAGCTTGGGGGCTATGGACACTGAAGCTTTCTTT.

The chain combines TRBV5-4 with TRBJ2-1, with 8 bases identical to TRBD1. Per germline, CDR1 SGHNT and CDR2 YYREEE (reference sequence). CDR3 size: 15 residues. J was trimmed by 5 bases and V by 0 bases; bases with no gene match: 4. The CDR3 is CASSLGQGNHNEQFF. The CDR3 DNA is TGTGCCAGCAGCTTGGGACAGGGGAACCACAATGAGCAGTTCTTC.

The chain links TRBV4-1 to TRBJ2-3, with TRBD1 matching over 10 bases. CDR1 MGHRA and CDR2 YSYEKL come from the germline V gene. The ends lost 0 bases at V and 5 bases at J; junction bases unmatched: 8. The CDR3 has 17 amino acids. CDR3 sequence reads: CASSQDGRQGAGDTQYF. The CDR3 DNA reads TGCGCCAGCAGCCAAGATGGGAGACAGGGGGCAGGAGATACGCAGTATTTT.

The chain recombines TRBV2 with TRBJ1-1; maybe TRBD1 (6 bases). This CDR3 is built from 13 residues. Germline lookup yields CDR1 SNHLY and CDR2 FYNNEI. V was shortened by 6 bases and J by 1 base, with 9 bases between the two germline ends. The DNA for the CDR3 is TGTGCCAGCAGCCTGGGACAGAACACTGAAGCTTTCTTT. It specifies CASSLGQNTEAFF.

J is TRBJ2-7 and V is TRBV7-2; D might be TRBD1 (6 bases). The CDR3 is 16 amino acids. Trimming cost V 1 base and J 0 bases, with 13 bases left between them. Germline V gene lookup returns CDR1 SGHTA and CDR2 FQGNSA. The CDR3 loop reads CASSLVGDTSSYEQYF. The CDR3 bases are TGTGCCAGCAGCTTAGTAGGGGACACGAGCTCCTACGAGCAGTACTTC.

V and J are TRBV19 and TRBJ2-2; 10 nucleotides agree with TRBD2. Germline CDR1 is LNHDA and CDR2 is SQIVND (reference sequence). The ends lost 7 bases at V and 1 base at J; junction bases unmatched: 6. This CDR3 has 16 residues. CDR3 residues: CASTFSGGVNTGELFF. For the CDR3, the DNA is TGTGCCAGTACCTTCAGCGGGGGGGTGAACACCGGGGAGCTGTTTTTT. Based on the CDR3 plus reference TRBV19 and TRBJ2-2, the full variable domain is DGGITQSPKYLFRKEGQNVTLSCEQNLNHDAMYWYRQDPGQGLRLIYYSQIVNDFQKGDIAEGYSVSREKKESFPLTVTSAQKNPTAFYLCASTFSGGVNTGELFFGEGSRLTVL.

This chain uses TRBV2 with TRBJ1-1, with a weak D call TRBD1 (6 bases). This CDR3 region has 15 residues. Trimming pared 8 bases from V and 5 bases from J, leaving 21 bases between. CDR1 SNHLY and CDR2 FYNNEI come from the germline V gene. The CDR3 DNA reads as TGTGCCAGCGATCCTCCGGGGGGCATTAAGACTGAAGCTTTCTTT. It is translated as CASDPPGGIKTEAFF.

This clone was seen only once. For the CDR3, the DNA is TGTGCCAGCAGAAGGGGGTTTGCCATATATTTT. Encoded protein: CASRRGFAIYF. The gene calls are TRBV14 and TRBJ1-3; TRBD1 is a possible D gene (6 bases). This CDR3 has 11 residues. Germline CDR1 SGHDN, CDR2 FVKESK. The germline V and J ends were trimmed by 6 bases and 11 bases, with 11 bases remaining between them.

The V gene is TRBV11-2, the J gene TRBJ2-3; 10 nucleotides line up with TRBD2. Per germline, CDR1 SGHAT and CDR2 FQNNGV. The length of the CDR3 is 14 residues. V lost 5 bases to trimming and J lost 5 bases; unmatched junction nucleotides: 4. CDR3: CASSAGLAIDTQYF. CDR3 DNA sequence: TGTGCCAGCAGCGCGGGACTAGCGATAGATACGCAGTATTTT.